The present T cell receptor (beta chain) was sequenced within a study of blood T cell repertoires in COVID-19. Repertoires were generated with immunoSEQ multiplex PCR, while TCRdb's copy carries only in-frame clones and drops some. The sample contains hundreds of thousands of clones, 70% to 90% of which appear only once. V lost 4 bases to trimming and J lost 7 bases, with 13 bases between them. The CDR3 is 13 residues long. Germline CDR1 and CDR2: LGHDT and YNNKEL (reference sequence). The TCR comes from a man aged 25-45 years with acute COVID-19. This chain links TRBV3-1 (or the pseudogene TRBV3-2) with TRBJ1-2; maybe TRBD1 (6 bases). Sequenced material: PBMCs or T cells enriched from blood (not recorded which). The CDR3 nucleotides are TGTGCCAGCAGCCCTGCGGGGGCCTTTGGCTACACCTTC. It encodes CASSPAGAFGYTF.